Following are 4 T cell receptor beta chains from one sample sequenced in a study of human T cells and chemical hapten exposure. As to time point: patch test 1, 2 weeks after DPC sensitization. Treatment of the sample: therapeutic diphenylcyclopropenone sensitization with weekly scalp DPC. TCRdb reprocessed the RACE reads via MiXCR and lists one record per CDR3 protein. The data hold around 380,000 distinct CDR3 sequences, with roughly 4.8% observed a single time. The sample here was whole blood, taken in connection with sensitization to the hapten diphenylcyclopropenone (DPC). These receptors all stem from a woman aged 45-65 years with alopecia areata. Some clones in this sample may be carry-over from other donors' samples.

This clonotype was found many times. This chain connects TRBV29-1 to TRBJ2-1; TRBD2 might be the D (6 bases). The germline CDR1 and CDR2 sequences are SQVTM and ANQGSEA. The CDR3 sequence is 15 residues long. V gave up 0 bases and J gave up 4 bases, with 13 bases separating them. The CDR3 nucleotides are TGCAGCGTTGAAGACGGCCCTCGGGGGTACAATGAGCAGTTCTTC. It specifies CSVEDGPRGYNEQFF.

The chain has TRBV2 and TRBJ2-2; 8 nucleotides agree with TRBD2. CDR1 and CDR2 from the germline V gene are SNHLY and FYNNEI. The CDR3 consists of 16 residues. Trimming removed 5 bases from V and 2 bases from J; junction bases left unmatched: 7. The CDR3 is CASSFTGTRNTGELFF. The CDR3 coding sequence is TGTGCCAGCAGTTTTACCGGGACTAGAAACACCGGGGAGCTGTTTTTT.

This clonotype was seen only a few times. The V and J genes are TRBV5-1 and TRBJ2-5; 9 positions agree with TRBD1. V was clipped by 7 bases and J by 4 bases; unmatched bases: 14. There are 16 residues in the CDR3. Germline assignment: CDR1 SGHRS and CDR2 YFSETQ. The CDR3 bases are TGCGCCAGCCGGACAGGGGTCGAGGGAGTTGGAGAGACCCAGTACTTC. Translation gives CASRTGVEGVGETQYF.

This clonotype occurred a few times. The CDR3 region has the DNA TGTGCCAGCAGCGGTAGCGGGGGGAACTACGAGCAGTACTTC. Protein: CASSGSGGNYEQYF. V gene TRBV7-9 combines with J gene TRBJ2-7; 10 nucleotides align to TRBD2. The CDR3 runs 14 residues. Germline CDR1 reads SEHNR; CDR2 reads FQNEAQ (reference sequence). Trimming cost V 5 bases and J 3 bases; bases outside gene matches: 4.